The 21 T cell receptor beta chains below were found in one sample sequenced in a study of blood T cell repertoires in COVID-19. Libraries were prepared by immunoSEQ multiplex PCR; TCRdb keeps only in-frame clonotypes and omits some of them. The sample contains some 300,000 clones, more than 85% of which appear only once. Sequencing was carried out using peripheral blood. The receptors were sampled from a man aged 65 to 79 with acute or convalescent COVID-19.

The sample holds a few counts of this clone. This CDR3 is CASSATSGGNEQYF. The CDR3 DNA reads TGCGCCAGCAGTGCGACTAGCGGGGGGAACGAGCAGTACTTC. The rearrangement joins TRBV10-1 to TRBJ2-7; 13 bases are shared with TRBD2. V trimming: 4 bases; J trimming: 5 bases; junction bases outside the gene matches: 2. This CDR3 is 14 amino acids long. Germline assignment: CDR1 WNHNN and CDR2 SYGVQD (reference sequence).

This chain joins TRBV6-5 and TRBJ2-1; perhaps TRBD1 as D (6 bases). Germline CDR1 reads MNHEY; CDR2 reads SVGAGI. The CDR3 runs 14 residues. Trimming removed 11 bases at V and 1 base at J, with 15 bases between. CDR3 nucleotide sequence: TGTGCCCTTGACCGGGACACTTCCTACAATGAGCAGTTCTTC. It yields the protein CALDRDTSYNEQFF.

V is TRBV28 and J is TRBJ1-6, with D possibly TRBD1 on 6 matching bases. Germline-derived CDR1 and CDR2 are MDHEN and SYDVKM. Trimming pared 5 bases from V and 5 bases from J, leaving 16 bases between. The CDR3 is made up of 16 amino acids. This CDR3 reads CASSAHRAGDNSPLHF. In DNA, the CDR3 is TGTGCCAGCAGTGCCCACAGGGCTGGGGATAATTCACCCCTCCACTTT.

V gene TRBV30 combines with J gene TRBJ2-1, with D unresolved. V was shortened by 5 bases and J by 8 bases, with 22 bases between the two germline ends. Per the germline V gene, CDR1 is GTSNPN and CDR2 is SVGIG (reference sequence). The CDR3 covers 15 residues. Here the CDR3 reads CAWSAGILIADEQFF. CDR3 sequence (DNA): TGTGCCTGGTCTGCCGGAATTCTTATAGCAGATGAGCAGTTCTTC. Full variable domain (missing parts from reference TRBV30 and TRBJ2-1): SQTIHQWPATLVQPVGSPLSLECTVEGTSNPNLYWYRQAAGRGLQLLFYSVGIGQISSEVPQNLSASRPQDRQFILSSKKLLLSDSGFYLCAWSAGILIADEQFFGPGTRLTVL.

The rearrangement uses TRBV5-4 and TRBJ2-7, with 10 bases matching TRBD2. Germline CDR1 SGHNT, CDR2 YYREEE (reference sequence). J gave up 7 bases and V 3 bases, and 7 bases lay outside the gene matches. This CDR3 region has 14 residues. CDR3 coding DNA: TGTGCCAGCAGCTCAGCGGGAGGGTTGGGGGAGCAGTACTTC. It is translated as CASSSAGGLGEQYF. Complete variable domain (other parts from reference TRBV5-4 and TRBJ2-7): ETGVTQSPTHLIKTRGQQVTLRCSSQSGHNTVSWYQQALGQGPQFIFQYYREEENGRGNFPPRFSGLQFPNYSSELNVNALELDDSALYLCASSSAGGLGEQYFGPGTRLTVT.

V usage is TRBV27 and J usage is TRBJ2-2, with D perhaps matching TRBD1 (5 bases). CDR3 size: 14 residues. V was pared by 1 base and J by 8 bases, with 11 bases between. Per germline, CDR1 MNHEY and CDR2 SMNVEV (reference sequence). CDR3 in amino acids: CASSLLTGKGELFF. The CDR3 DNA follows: TGTGCCAGCAGTTTATTAACAGGAAAAGGGGAGCTGTTTTTT.

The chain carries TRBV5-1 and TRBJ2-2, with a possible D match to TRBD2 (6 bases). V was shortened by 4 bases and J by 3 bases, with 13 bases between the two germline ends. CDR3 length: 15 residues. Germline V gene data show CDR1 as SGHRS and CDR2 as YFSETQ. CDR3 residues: CASSPGASDTGELFF. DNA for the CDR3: TGCGCCAGCAGCCCGGGAGCTAGCGACACCGGGGAGCTGTTTTTT.

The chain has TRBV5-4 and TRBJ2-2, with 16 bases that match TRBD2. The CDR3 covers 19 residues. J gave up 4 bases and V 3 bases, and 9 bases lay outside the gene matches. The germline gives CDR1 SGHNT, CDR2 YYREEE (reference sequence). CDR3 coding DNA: TGTGCCAGCAGCTCCCCCGGGACTAGCGGGAGGGGTCTCACCGGGGAGCTGTTTTTT. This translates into CASSSPGTSGRGLTGELFF. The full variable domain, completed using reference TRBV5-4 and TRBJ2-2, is ETGVTQSPTHLIKTRGQQVTLRCSSQSGHNTVSWYQQALGQGPQFIFQYYREEENGRGNFPPRFSGLQFPNYSSELNVNALELDDSALYLCASSSPGTSGRGLTGELFFGEGSRLTVL.

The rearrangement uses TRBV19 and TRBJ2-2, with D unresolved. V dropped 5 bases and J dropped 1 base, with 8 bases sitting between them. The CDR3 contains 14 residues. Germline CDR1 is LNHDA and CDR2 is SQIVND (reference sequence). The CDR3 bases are TGTGCCAGTAGTCACAGCCAGAACACCGGGGAGCTGTTTTTT. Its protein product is CASSHSQNTGELFF. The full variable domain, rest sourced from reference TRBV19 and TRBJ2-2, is DGGITQSPKYLFRKEGQNVTLSCEQNLNHDAMYWYRQDPGQGLRLIYYSQIVNDFQKGDIAEGYSVSREKKESFPLTVTSAQKNPTAFYLCASSHSQNTGELFFGEGSRLTVL.

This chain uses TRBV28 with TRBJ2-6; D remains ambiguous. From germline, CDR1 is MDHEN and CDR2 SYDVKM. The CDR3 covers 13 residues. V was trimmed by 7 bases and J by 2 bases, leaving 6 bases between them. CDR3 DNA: TGTGCCAGCACGCGCACTGGGGCCAACGTCCTGACTTTC. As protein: CASTRTGANVLTF.

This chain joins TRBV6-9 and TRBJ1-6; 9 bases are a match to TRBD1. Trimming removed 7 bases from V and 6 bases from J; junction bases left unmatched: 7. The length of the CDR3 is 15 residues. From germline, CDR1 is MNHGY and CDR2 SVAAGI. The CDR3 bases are TGTGCCAGCACCACGGACAGGGGAACTAATTCACCCCTCCACTTT. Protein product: CASTTDRGTNSPLHF.

In DNA, the CDR3 is TGTGCCAGCAGCTTAGTAACTAGCGGGAAATCTTACGAGCAGTACTTC. Residues: CASSLVTSGKSYEQYF. The rearrangement joins TRBV11-2 to TRBJ2-7, with 10 positions matching TRBD2. Germline CDR1 is SGHAT and CDR2 is FQNNGV. The CDR3 is made up of 16 amino acids. V lost 1 base, J lost 4 bases, and 7 bases stayed unmatched.

The CDR3 DNA sequence: TGTGCCAGCAGCATTGAGGATAGTTATAATTCACCCCTCCACTTT. It specifies CASSIEDSYNSPLHF. This rearrangement joins TRBV2 to TRBJ1-6, with unresolved D. The CDR3 covers 15 residues. The V end lost 6 bases, the J end lost 4 bases, and 13 bases lay between the germline ends. The V gene's germline CDR1 is SNHLY and CDR2 FYNNEI.

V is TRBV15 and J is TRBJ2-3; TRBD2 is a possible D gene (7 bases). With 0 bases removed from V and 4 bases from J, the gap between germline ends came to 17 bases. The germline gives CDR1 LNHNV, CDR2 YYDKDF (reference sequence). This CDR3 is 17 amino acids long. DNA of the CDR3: TGTGCCACCAGCAGAGATTCGGGGAGGGGGTCCCCAGATACGCAGTATTTT. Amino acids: CATSRDSGRGSPDTQYF.

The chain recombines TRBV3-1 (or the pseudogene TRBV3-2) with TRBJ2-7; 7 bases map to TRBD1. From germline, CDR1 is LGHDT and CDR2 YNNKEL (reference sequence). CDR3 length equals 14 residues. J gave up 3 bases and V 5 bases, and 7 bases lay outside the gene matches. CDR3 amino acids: CASSDRNRGYEQYF. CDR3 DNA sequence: TGTGCCAGCAGCGATAGAAACAGGGGCTACGAGCAGTACTTC.

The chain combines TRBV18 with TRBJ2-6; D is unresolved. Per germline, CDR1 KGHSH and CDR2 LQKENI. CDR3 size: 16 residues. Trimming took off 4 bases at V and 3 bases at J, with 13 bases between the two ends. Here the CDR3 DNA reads TGTGCCAGCTCACTGCGCTCGGTTTATGGGGCCAACGTCCTGACTTTC. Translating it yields CASSLRSVYGANVLTF.

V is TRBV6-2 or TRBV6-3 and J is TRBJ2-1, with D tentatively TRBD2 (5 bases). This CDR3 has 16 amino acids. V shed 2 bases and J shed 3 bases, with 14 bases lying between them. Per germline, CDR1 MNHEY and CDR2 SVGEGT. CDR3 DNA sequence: TGTGCCAGCAGTTACAGGAGCGGCAGATTCTACAATGAGCAGTTCTTC. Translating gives CASSYRSGRFYNEQFF.

The CDR3 DNA is TGTGCCAGTAGTAGGATCCAGGGGGTCGGAGAGACCCAGTACTTC. It codes for CASSRIQGVGETQYF. The chain carries TRBV19 and TRBJ2-5; the match to TRBD1 covers 7 bases. This CDR3 has 15 amino acids. Germline CDR1 LNHDA, CDR2 SQIVND (reference sequence). Trimming cost V 4 bases and J 4 bases; bases outside gene matches: 9.

CDR3 loop: CASSLQTGEFETQYF. The CDR3 DNA follows: TGTGCCAGCAGCTTACAGACAGGGGAGTTCGAGACCCAGTACTTC. The chain uses TRBV7-2 and TRBJ2-5, with TRBD1 identical over 8 bases. J was trimmed by 5 bases and V by 2 bases; bases with no gene match: 7. The CDR3 contains 15 residues. The V gene's germline CDR1 is SGHTA and CDR2 FQGNSA.

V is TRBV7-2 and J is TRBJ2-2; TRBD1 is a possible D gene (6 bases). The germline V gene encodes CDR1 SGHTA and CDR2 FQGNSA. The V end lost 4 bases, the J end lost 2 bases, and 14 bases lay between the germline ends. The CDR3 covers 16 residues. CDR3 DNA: TGTGCCAGCAGCTCAGACAGGAGCCCCAACACCGGGGAGCTGTTTTTT. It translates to CASSSDRSPNTGELFF.

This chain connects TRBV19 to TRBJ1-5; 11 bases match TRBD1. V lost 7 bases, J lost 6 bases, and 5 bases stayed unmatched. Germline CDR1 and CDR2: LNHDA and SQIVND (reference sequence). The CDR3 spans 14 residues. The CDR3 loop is CASTRDRGTQPQHF. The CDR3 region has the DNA TGTGCCAGTACTCGGGACAGGGGGACTCAGCCCCAGCATTTT.